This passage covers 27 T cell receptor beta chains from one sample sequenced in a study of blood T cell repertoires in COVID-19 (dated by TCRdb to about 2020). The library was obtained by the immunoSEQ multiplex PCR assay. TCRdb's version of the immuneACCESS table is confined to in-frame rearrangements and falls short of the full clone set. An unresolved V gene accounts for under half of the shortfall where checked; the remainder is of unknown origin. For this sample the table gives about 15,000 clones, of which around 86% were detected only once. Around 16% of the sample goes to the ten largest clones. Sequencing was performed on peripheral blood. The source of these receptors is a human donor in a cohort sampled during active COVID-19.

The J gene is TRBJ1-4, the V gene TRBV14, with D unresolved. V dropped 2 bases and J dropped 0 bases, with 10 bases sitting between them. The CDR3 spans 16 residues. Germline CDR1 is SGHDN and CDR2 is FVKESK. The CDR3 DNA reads TGTGCCAGCAGCCAACGACTGAGGGCAACTAATGAAAAACTGTTTTTT. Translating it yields CASSQRLRATNEKLFF.

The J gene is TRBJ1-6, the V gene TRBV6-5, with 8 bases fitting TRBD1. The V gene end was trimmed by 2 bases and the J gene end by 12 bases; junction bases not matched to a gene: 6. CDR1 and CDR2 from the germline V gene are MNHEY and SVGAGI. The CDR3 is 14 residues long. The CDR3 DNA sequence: TGTGCCAGCAGTTACGGACAGGGAAGCGAACCCCTCCACTTT. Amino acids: CASSYGQGSEPLHF.

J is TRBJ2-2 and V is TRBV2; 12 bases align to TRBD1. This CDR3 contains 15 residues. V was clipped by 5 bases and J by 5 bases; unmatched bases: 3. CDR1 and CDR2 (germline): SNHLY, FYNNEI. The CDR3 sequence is CASSRDRGRTGELFF. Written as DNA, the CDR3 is TGTGCCAGCAGTAGGGACAGGGGGCGAACCGGGGAGCTGTTTTTT.

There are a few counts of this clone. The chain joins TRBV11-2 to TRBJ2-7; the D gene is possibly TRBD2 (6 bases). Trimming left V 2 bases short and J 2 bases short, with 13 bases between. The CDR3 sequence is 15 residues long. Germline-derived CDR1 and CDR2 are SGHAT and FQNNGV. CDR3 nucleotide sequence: TGTGCCAGCAGCTTATCGTCGGGGGTCCCCTACGAGCAGTACTTC. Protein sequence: CASSLSSGVPYEQYF.

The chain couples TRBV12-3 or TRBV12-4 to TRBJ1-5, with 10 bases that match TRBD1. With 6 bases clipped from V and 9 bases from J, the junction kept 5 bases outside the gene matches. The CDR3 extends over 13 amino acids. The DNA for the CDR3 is TGTGCCAGCAGGGGACAGGGGTTTGGGCCCCAGCATTTT. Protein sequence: CASRGQGFGPQHF.

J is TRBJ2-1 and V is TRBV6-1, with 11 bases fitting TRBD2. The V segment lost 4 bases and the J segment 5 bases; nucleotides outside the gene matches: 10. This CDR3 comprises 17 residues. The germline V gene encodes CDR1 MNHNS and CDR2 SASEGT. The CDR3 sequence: CASSGLAGGQRNNEQFF. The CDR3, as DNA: TGTGCCAGCAGTGGGCTAGCGGGGGGTCAGCGAAACAATGAGCAGTTCTTC.

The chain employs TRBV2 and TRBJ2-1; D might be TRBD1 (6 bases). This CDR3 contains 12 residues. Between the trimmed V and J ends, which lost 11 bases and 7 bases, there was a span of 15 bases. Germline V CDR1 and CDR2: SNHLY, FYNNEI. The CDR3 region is CASSQGNNEQFF. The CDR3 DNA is TGTGCCTCCTCGCAGGGGAATAATGAGCAGTTCTTC.

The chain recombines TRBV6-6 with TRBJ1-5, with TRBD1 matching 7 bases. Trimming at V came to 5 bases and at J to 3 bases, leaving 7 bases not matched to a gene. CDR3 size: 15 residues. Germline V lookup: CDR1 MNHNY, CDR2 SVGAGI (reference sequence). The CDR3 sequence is CASSPAQGDNQPQHF. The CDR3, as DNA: TGTGCCAGCAGTCCCGCTCAGGGGGACAATCAGCCCCAGCATTTT.

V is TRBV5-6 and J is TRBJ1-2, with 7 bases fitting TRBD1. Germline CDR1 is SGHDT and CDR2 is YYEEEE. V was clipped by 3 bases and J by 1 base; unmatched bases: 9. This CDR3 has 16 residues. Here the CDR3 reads CASSWGAGQINYGYTF. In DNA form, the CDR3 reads TGTGCCAGCAGCTGGGGGGCGGGACAGATTAACTATGGCTACACCTTC.

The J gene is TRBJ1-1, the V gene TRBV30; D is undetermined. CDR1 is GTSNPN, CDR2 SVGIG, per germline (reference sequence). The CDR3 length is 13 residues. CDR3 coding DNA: TGTGCACAGAATATCGGGCCGGGAACTGAAGCTTTCTTT. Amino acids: CAQNIGPGTEAFF.

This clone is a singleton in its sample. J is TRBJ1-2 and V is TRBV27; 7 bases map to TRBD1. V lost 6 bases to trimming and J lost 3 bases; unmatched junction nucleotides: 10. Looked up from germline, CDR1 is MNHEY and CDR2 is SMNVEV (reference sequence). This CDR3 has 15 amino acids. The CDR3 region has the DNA TGTGCCAGCAGCCCGGGGGACAGCTTATACTATGGCTACACCTTC. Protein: CASSPGDSLYYGYTF.

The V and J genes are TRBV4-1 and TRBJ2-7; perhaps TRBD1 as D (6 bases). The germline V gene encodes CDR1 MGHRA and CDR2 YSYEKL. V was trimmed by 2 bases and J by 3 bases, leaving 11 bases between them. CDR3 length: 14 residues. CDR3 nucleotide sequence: TGCGCCAGCAGCCAAAGGGACATACACTACGAGCAGTACTTC. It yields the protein CASSQRDIHYEQYF.

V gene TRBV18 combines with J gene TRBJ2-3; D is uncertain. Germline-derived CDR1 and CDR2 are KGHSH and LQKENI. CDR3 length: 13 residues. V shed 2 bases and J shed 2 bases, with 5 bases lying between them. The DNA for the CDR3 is TGTGCCAGCTCACCATCCTTCACAGATACGCAGTATTTT. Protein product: CASSPSFTDTQYF.

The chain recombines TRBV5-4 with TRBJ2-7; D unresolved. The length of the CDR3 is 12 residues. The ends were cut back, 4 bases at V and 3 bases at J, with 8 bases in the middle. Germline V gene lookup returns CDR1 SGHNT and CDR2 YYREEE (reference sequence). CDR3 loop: CASSPNSYEQYF. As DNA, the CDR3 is TGTGCCAGCAGCCCAAACAGCTACGAGCAGTACTTC.

The CDR3 DNA follows: TGTGCCAGCAGCTTGGGGGGGACAGCGCAAGAGACCCAGTACTTC. Protein product: CASSLGGTAQETQYF. The rearrangement uses TRBV5-4 and TRBJ2-5; 7 nucleotides agree with TRBD1. Trimming took 0 bases from V and 2 from J; bases not matched to a gene: 4. This CDR3 has 15 amino acids. The germline gives CDR1 SGHNT, CDR2 YYREEE (reference sequence).

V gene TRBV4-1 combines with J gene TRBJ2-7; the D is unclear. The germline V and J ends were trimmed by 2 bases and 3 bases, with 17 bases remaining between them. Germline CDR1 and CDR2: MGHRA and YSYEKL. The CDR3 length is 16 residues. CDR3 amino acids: CASSQSPGLNFYEQYF. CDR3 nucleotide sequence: TGCGCCAGCAGCCAAAGTCCAGGTTTAAATTTCTACGAGCAGTACTTC.

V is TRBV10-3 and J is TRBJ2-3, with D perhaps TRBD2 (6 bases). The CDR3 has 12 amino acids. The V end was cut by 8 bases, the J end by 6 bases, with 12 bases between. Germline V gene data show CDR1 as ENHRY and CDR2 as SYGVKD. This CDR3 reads CAISLGGDTQYF. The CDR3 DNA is TGTGCCATCTCCCTCGGGGGTGATACGCAGTATTTT.

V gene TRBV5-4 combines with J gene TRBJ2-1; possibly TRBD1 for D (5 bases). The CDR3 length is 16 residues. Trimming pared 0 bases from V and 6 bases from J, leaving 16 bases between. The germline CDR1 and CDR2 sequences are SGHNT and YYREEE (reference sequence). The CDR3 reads CASSLGGASTANEQFF. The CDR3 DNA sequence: TGTGCCAGCAGCTTGGGTGGGGCTTCTACTGCCAATGAGCAGTTCTTC.

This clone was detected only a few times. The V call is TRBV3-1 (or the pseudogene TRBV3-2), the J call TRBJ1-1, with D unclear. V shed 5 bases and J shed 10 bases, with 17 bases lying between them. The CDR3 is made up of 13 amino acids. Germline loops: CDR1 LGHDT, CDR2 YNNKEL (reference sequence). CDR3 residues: CASSSGEASGAFF. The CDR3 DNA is TGTGCCAGCAGCTCCGGGGAGGCTTCTGGAGCTTTCTTT.

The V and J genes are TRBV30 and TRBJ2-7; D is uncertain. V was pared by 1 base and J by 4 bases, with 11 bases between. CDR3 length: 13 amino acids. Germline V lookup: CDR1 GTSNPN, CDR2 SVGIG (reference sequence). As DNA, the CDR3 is TGTGCCTGGAGTGCGGGTTCAGTATACGAGCAGTACTTC. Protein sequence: CAWSAGSVYEQYF.

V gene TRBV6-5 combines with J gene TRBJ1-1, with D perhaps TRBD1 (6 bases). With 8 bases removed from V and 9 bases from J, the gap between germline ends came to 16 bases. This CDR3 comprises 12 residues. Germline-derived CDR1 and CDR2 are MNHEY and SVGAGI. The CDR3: CASLAGHLKAFF. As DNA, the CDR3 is TGTGCCAGCCTAGCGGGACACTTGAAAGCTTTCTTT.

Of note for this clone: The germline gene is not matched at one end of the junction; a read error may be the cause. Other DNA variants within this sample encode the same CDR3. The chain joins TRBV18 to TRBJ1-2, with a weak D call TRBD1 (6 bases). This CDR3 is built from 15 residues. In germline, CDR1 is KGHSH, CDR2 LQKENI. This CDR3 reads CASSPLGADMNGYTF. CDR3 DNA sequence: TGTGCCAGCTCACCATTGGGGGCGGATATGAATGGCTACACTTTC.

Here the CDR3 reads CASSYRTQDRVKGETQYF. Here the CDR3 DNA reads TGTGCCAGCAGCTACCGCACCCAGGACAGGGTGAAAGGGGAGACCCAGTACTTC. The V gene is TRBV7-9, the J gene TRBJ2-5, with 8 bases identical to TRBD1. The CDR3 extends over 18 amino acids. The V segment lost 4 bases and the J segment 5 bases; nucleotides outside the gene matches: 18. Germline CDR1 is SEHNR and CDR2 is FQNEAQ (reference sequence).

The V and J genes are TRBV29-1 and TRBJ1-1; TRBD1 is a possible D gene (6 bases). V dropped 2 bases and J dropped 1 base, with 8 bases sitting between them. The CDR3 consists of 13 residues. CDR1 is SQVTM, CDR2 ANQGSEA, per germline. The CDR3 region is CSVEKGQNTEAFF. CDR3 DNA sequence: TGCAGCGTTGAAAAGGGACAGAACACTGAAGCTTTCTTT.

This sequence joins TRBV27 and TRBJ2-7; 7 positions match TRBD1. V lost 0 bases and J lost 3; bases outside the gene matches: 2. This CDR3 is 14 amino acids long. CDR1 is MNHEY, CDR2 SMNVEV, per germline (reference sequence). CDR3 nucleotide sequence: TGTGCCAGCAGTTTATCGGACAGGTTCTACGAGCAGTACTTC. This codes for CASSLSDRFYEQYF.

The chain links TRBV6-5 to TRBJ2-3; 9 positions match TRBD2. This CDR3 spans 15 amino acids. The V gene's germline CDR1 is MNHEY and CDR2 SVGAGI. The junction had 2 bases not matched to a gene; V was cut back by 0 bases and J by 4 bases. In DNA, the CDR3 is TGTGCCAGCAGTTACTCAGGACTAGCGCCAGATACGCAGTATTTT. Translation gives CASSYSGLAPDTQYF.

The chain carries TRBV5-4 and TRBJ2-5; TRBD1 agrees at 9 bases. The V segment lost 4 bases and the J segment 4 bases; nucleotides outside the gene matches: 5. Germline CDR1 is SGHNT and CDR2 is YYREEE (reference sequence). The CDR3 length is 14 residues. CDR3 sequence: CASSPMGQGETQYF. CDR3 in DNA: TGTGCCAGCAGCCCGATGGGACAGGGAGAGACCCAGTACTTC.